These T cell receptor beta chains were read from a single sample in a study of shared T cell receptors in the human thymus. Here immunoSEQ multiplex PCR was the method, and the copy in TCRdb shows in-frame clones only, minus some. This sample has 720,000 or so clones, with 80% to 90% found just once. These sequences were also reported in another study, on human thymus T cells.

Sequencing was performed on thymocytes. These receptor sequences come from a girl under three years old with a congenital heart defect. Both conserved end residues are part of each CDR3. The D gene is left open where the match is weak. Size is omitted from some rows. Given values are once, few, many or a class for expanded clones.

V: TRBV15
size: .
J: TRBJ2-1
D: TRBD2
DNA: TGTGCCACCAGCAGAGCCCGGACTAGCGGGGGCCTAGGCTCCTACAATGAGCAGTTCTTC
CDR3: CATSRARTSGGLGSYNEQFF

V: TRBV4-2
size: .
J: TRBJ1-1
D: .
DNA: TGTGCCAGCAGCCAAGGGCCGAACATGAACACTGAAGCTTTCTTT
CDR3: CASSQGPNMNTEAFF

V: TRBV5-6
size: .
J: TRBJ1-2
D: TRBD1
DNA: TGTGCCAGCAGCTTGGTTGAGGGACAGGGGGCGCACCATGGCTACACCTTC
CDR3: CASSLVEGQGAHHGYTF

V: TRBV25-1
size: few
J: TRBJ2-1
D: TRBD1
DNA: TGTGCCAGCAGTGAAGTAACAGGGGGCACCTACAATGAGCAGTTCTTC
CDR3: CASSEVTGGTYNEQFF

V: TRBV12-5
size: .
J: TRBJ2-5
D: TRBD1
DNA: TGTGCTAGTGGCTGGGGACAGGGAAGGGAGAGTGAGACCCAGTACTTC
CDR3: CASGWGQGRESETQYF

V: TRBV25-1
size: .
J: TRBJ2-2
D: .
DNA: TGTGCCAGCAGTGGGGAGTCTCTCGGCACCGGGGAGCTGTTTTTT
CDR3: CASSGESLGTGELFF

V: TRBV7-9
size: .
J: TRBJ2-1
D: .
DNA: TGTGCCAGCAGCCTCCCCCAGTACAATGAGCAGTTCTTC
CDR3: CASSLPQYNEQFF

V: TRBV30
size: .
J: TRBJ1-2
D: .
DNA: TGTGCCTGGTTTAGTCCCAGGGATGGCTACACCTTC
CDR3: CAWFSPRDGYTF

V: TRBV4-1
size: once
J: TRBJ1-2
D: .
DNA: TGCGCCAGCAGCCAAGGCGGCCCCGACGGAAGCTACACCTTC
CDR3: CASSQGGPDGSYTF

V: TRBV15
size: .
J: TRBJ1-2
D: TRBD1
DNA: TGTGCCACCCCTAAGGGACAGGGGTTGAATGGCTACACCTTC
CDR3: CATPKGQGLNGYTF